This T cell receptor (beta chain) was recovered during a study of T cell responses to AZD1222 COVID-19 vaccine. Notes on the study in general: Regions 160-218 and 743-854 held dominance among vaccine-associated CD4 TCRs, which spanned spike. Most donors were white British, females outnumbered males, and clonal diversity was possibly underestimated.

This CDR3 is 13 amino acids long. V lost 1 base and J 4 bases, leaving 7 bases between the germline ends. CDR1 and CDR2 from the germline V gene are SGHVS and FNYEAQ. TCRdb keeps only in-frame clones here, not all; method: immunoSEQ multiplex PCR. This sample carries about 93,000 clones, 80% to 90% of them seen once, and the ten largest clones take less than 3%. Of note for this clone: Its antigen remains unidentified.

This TCR came from an adult who received the AZD1222 COVID-19 vaccine. The specimen was peripheral blood, collected 28 days after the second AZD1222 dose. The chain joins TRBV7-6 to TRBJ2-5; a possible D gene is TRBD2 (5 bases). The CDR3 is CASSLGGRETQYF. In nucleotides, the CDR3 is TGTGCCAGCAGCTTAGGAGGGAGAGAGACCCAGTACTTC.